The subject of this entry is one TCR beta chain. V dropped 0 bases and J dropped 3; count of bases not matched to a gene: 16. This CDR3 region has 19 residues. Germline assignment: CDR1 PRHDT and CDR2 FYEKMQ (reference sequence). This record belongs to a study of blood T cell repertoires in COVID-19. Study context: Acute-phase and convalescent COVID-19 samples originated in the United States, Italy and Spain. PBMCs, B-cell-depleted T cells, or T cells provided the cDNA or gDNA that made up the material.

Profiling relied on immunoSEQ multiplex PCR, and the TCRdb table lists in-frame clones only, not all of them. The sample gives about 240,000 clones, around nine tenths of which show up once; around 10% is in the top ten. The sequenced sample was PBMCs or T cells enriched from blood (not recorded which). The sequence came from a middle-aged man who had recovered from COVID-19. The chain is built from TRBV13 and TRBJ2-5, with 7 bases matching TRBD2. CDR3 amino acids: CASSLGWTRSYDLEETQYF. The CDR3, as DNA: TGTGCCAGCAGCTTAGGGTGGACTAGAAGTTATGACTTAGAAGAGACCCAGTACTTC.